These 30 T cell receptor beta chains share one sample of origin, sequenced in a study of technical replicates of blood from a handful of donors. The protocol was immunoSEQ multiplex PCR, while the TCRdb copy is restricted to in-frame clones and leaves out a portion. Among nearly 95,000 clones listed, 90% to 96% were seen once. Sequences were obtained from T cells isolated from PBMCs. The receptor set was obtained from a human donor in good health.

The chain has TRBV6-4 and TRBJ1-1; D is undetermined. Germline CDR1 and CDR2: MRHNA and SNTAGT. The CDR3 has 15 amino acids. The V and J ends lost 2 bases and 1 base respectively, with 11 bases between them. DNA of the CDR3: TGTGCCAGCAGTGACCGGATAGACTCGAACACTGAAGCTTTCTTT. It yields the protein CASSDRIDSNTEAFF.

The chain carries TRBV2 and TRBJ1-2; the match to TRBD1 covers 8 bases. The CDR3 extends over 13 amino acids. Germline V CDR1 and CDR2: SNHLY, FYNNEI. V gave up 4 bases and J gave up 4 bases; unmatched junction bases: 2. In nucleotides, the CDR3 is TGTGCCAGCAGTGGTGGACAGGGCTATGGCTACACCTTC. Amino acids: CASSGGQGYGYTF.

This clone was counted a few times. V and J are TRBV6-1 and TRBJ2-7; D uncertain. CDR1 MNHNS and CDR2 SASEGT come from the germline V gene. This CDR3 has 14 residues. V lost 1 base and J 5 bases, leaving 12 bases between the germline ends. The CDR3 reads CASSEGQVLNEQYF. CDR3 in DNA: TGTGCCAGCAGTGAAGGGCAGGTACTCAACGAGCAGTACTTC.

The J gene is TRBJ1-1, the V gene TRBV6-6; 7 nucleotides align to TRBD1. Germline V gene data show CDR1 as MNHNY and CDR2 as SVGAGI (reference sequence). The CDR3 length is 14 residues. V dropped 5 bases and J dropped 8; count of bases not matched to a gene: 11. The DNA for the CDR3 is TGTGCCAGCAGTGAGCCGATGAGGGGGCCAGAAGCTTTCTTT. Encoded protein: CASSEPMRGPEAFF.

Comment on this clone: One end of the junction varies from germline; a read error may be responsible. For the CDR3, the DNA is TGCGCCAGCAGCCAAGATTTAAGGGGTTTCCACTTC. Translation: CASSQDLRGFHF. The V gene is TRBV4-1, the J gene TRBJ2-4; the D gene is possibly TRBD1 (5 bases). CDR1 MGHRA and CDR2 YSYEKL come from the germline V gene. The CDR3 is made up of 12 amino acids.

V and J are TRBV11-2 and TRBJ1-4; no clear D. CDR3 size: 16 residues. The V end lost 1 base, the J end lost 7 bases, and 16 bases lay between the germline ends. From germline, CDR1 is SGHAT and CDR2 FQNNGV. Here the CDR3 DNA reads TGTGCCAGCAGCTTAGTTAGCCGCAGCAAAGGTGAAAAACTGTTTTTT. This codes for CASSLVSRSKGEKLFF.

This rearrangement joins TRBV2 to TRBJ1-1; no definite D call. The germline CDR1 and CDR2 sequences are SNHLY and FYNNEI. The CDR3 is 13 residues long. Trimming pared 4 bases from V and 3 bases from J, leaving 9 bases between. The CDR3, as DNA: TGTGCCAGCAGTGTTAATACAGACACTGAAGCTTTCTTT. Protein: CASSVNTDTEAFF.

The V call is TRBV27, the J call TRBJ2-1; TRBD1 matches 9 bases. Trimming removed 0 bases from V and 6 bases from J; junction bases left unmatched: 0. CDR1 and CDR2 from the germline V gene are MNHEY and SMNVEV (reference sequence). CDR3 length: 14 residues. CDR3 bases: TGTGCCAGCAGTTTATCGACAGGGGGCAATGAGCAGTTCTTC. This sequence encodes CASSLSTGGNEQFF.

The rearrangement links TRBV10-3 to TRBJ1-2; 9 bases fit TRBD1. CDR1 and CDR2 from the germline V gene are ENHRY and SYGVKD. After removal of 6 bases from V and 7 bases from J, the junction contained 12 bases not matched to a gene. The CDR3 is made up of 15 amino acids. This CDR3 reads CAIREGGTGMIGYTF. The CDR3 DNA reads as TGTGCCATCAGAGAAGGAGGGACAGGGATGATTGGCTACACCTTC.

V usage is TRBV5-6 and J usage is TRBJ2-6; D not resolved. CDR3 length equals 16 residues. Germline V gene lookup returns CDR1 SGHDT and CDR2 YYEEEE. The V and J ends lost 0 bases and 0 bases respectively, with 7 bases between them. The CDR3 region has the DNA TGTGCCAGCAGCTTGGCTGTTTTCTCTGGGGCCAACGTCCTGACTTTC. It codes for CASSLAVFSGANVLTF.

There are a few counts of this clone. The CDR3 DNA reads TGTGCCAGCAGTTTTCAGGGGGCGCACGAGCAGTACTTC. Translated: CASSFQGAHEQYF. This rearrangement joins TRBV27 to TRBJ2-7; 8 bases are a match to TRBD1. V lost 3 bases to trimming and J lost 5 bases; unmatched junction nucleotides: 3. The CDR3 consists of 13 residues. Germline-derived CDR1 and CDR2 are MNHEY and SMNVEV (reference sequence).

This chain connects TRBV19 to TRBJ1-5; 7 bases match TRBD1. The CDR3 is made up of 15 amino acids. Per the germline V gene, CDR1 is LNHDA and CDR2 is SQIVND (reference sequence). J lost 0 bases, V lost 9 bases, and 8 bases had no gene match. CDR3 nucleotides: TGTGCCAGCCGAGACAGGGCGGGTAGCAATCAGCCCCAGCATTTT. Its protein product is CASRDRAGSNQPQHF.

The V gene is TRBV19, the J gene TRBJ2-3; 7 nucleotides match TRBD2. The CDR3 loop spans 17 amino acids. V was clipped by 0 bases and J by 3 bases; unmatched bases: 9. Germline CDR1 LNHDA, CDR2 SQIVND (reference sequence). CDR3 in DNA: TGTGCCAGTAGTATAGATCCGCCGGGACTACTAACAGATACGCAGTATTTT. Protein product: CASSIDPPGLLTDTQYF.

This clone was seen a single time. The genes are TRBV11-3 and TRBJ1-2; weak D call: TRBD1 (6 bases). Deletions cut 4 bases from V and 8 bases from J, with 11 bases between. The CDR3 totals 12 residues. Germline V gene data show CDR1 as SGHNT and CDR2 as YENEEA. This CDR3 is CASSSTGSGYTF. The CDR3 coding sequence is TGTGCCAGCAGCTCCACAGGGTCCGGCTACACCTTC.

Written as DNA, the CDR3 is TGTGCCAGCAGCTTTAGGACTAGCGGGATTGCCGGGGAGCTGTTTTTT. This translates into CASSFRTSGIAGELFF. The rearrangement links TRBV7-8 to TRBJ2-2; 12 positions agree with TRBD2. Trimming took 3 bases from V and 6 from J; bases not matched to a gene: 5. From germline, CDR1 is SGHVS and CDR2 FQNEAQ. The length of the CDR3 is 16 residues.

This sequence joins TRBV27 and TRBJ1-2, with D maybe TRBD1 (5 bases). CDR3 length: 16 residues. CDR1 and CDR2 (germline): MNHEY, SMNVEV (reference sequence). Trimming shortened V by 0 bases and J by 0 bases, and 11 bases separated the two germline ends. CDR3 sequence: CASSLSVWGANYGYTF. CDR3 DNA: TGTGCCAGCAGTTTATCGGTTTGGGGGGCTAACTATGGCTACACCTTC.

The chain uses TRBV19 and TRBJ2-5, with 10 bases fitting TRBD1. CDR1 and CDR2 (germline): LNHDA, SQIVND (reference sequence). With 6 bases clipped from V and 4 bases from J, the junction kept 5 bases outside the gene matches. The length of the CDR3 is 14 residues. The CDR3 coding sequence is TGTGCCAGTAGACGACAGGGGGCAGGAGAGACCCAGTACTTC. It specifies CASRRQGAGETQYF.

The chain employs TRBV28 and TRBJ2-7; 9 bases fit TRBD1. In germline, CDR1 is MDHEN, CDR2 SYDVKM. The CDR3 loop spans 15 amino acids. V was clipped by 3 bases and J by 3 bases; unmatched bases: 6. DNA for the CDR3: TGTGCCAGCAGTTTCCCCGGGACAGGGAACTACGAGCAGTACTTC. Residues: CASSFPGTGNYEQYF.

The chain has TRBV25-1 and TRBJ2-5; a possible D gene is TRBD2 (5 bases). CDR1 MGHDK and CDR2 SYGVNS come from the germline V gene. Deletions cut 4 bases from V and 2 bases from J, with 14 bases between. The CDR3 loop spans 15 amino acids. The CDR3 sequence: CASSGGPTIQETQYF. CDR3 nucleotide sequence: TGTGCCAGCAGTGGAGGGCCAACAATACAAGAGACCCAGTACTTC.

This chain uses TRBV19 with TRBJ2-1; 12 nucleotides line up with TRBD2. Germline-derived CDR1 and CDR2 are LNHDA and SQIVND (reference sequence). There are 17 residues in the CDR3. Losses at the gene ends were 4 bases for V and 5 bases for J; bases not matched to a gene: 9. In DNA, the CDR3 is TGTGCCAGTAGTACCCTCGGACTAGCGGGAAGTCACAATGAGCAGTTCTTC. This codes for CASSTLGLAGSHNEQFF.

V is TRBV7-3 and J is TRBJ2-3; D gene uncertain. V was shortened by 4 bases and J by 4 bases, with 6 bases between the two germline ends. This CDR3 spans 12 amino acids. The germline V gene encodes CDR1 SGHTA and CDR2 FQGTGA. In nucleotides, the CDR3 is TGTGCCAGCAGCTCCCATGCAGATACGCAGTATTTT. Protein sequence: CASSSHADTQYF.

V gene TRBV7-9 combines with J gene TRBJ2-1, with 7 bases fitting TRBD2. Germline lookup yields CDR1 SEHNR and CDR2 FQNEAQ (reference sequence). V shed 2 bases and J 8 bases; nucleotides not matched to a gene: 12. CDR3 length equals 16 residues. The CDR3 nucleotides are TGTGCCAGCAGCTTACGGGCAGGGAGGGGAATCGATGAGCAGTTCTTC. Residues: CASSLRAGRGIDEQFF.

The genes are TRBV29-1 and TRBJ2-7, with 9 positions matching TRBD1. Germline assignment: CDR1 SQVTM and CDR2 ANQGSEA. Trimming removed 0 bases from V and 5 bases from J; junction bases left unmatched: 5. This CDR3 has 14 residues. CDR3 sequence reads: CSVEDRDRDHEQYF. CDR3 DNA: TGCAGCGTTGAAGATCGGGACAGGGACCACGAGCAGTACTTC.

This clone was seen only once. This chain links TRBV30 with TRBJ1-2, with a tentative D call TRBD1 (5 bases). V was pared by 3 bases and J by 6 bases, with 14 bases between. The CDR3 has 13 amino acids. The germline V gene has CDR1 GTSNPN and CDR2 SVGIG (reference sequence). CDR3 bases: TGTGCCTGGAGGGGGGAGGGTTTTCATGGCTACACCTTC. This gives the protein CAWRGEGFHGYTF. Drawing the rest from reference TRBV30 and TRBJ1-2, the complete variable domain is SQTIHQWPATLVQPVGSPLSLECTVEGTSNPNLYWYRQAAGRGLQLLFYSVGIGQISSEVPQNLSASRPQDRQFILSSKKLLLSDSGFYLCAWRGEGFHGYTFGSGTRLTVV.

The chain uses TRBV4-1 and TRBJ1-5; D remains unclear. CDR3 length equals 14 residues. The germline V gene has CDR1 MGHRA and CDR2 YSYEKL. Trimming took off 2 bases at V and 0 bases at J, with 5 bases between the two ends. The CDR3 sequence: CASSQRVSNQPQHF. Written as DNA, the CDR3 is TGCGCCAGCAGCCAAAGAGTTAGCAATCAGCCCCAGCATTTT.

The chain carries TRBV6-1 and TRBJ1-2; the match to TRBD1 covers 7 bases. With V trimmed by 3 bases and J by 4 bases, 5 bases remained unmatched. This CDR3 comprises 14 residues. Per germline, CDR1 MNHNS and CDR2 SASEGT. This CDR3 reads CASSDDRDSYGYTF. CDR3 bases: TGTGCCAGCAGTGACGACCGGGACAGCTATGGCTACACCTTC.

The gene calls are TRBV30 and TRBJ1-5; D perhaps matches TRBD1 (6 bases). The CDR3 contains 14 residues. V lost 5 bases, J lost 3 bases, and 14 bases lay in between. Germline CDR1 is GTSNPN and CDR2 is SVGIG (reference sequence). This CDR3 is CAWDLHRDNQPQHF. The CDR3 bases are TGTGCCTGGGACCTACACAGGGACAATCAGCCCCAGCATTTT.

The gene calls are TRBV30 and TRBJ1-2; D gene uncertain. Deletions cut 1 base from V and 8 bases from J, with 17 bases between. The CDR3 consists of 14 residues. Germline CDR1 GTSNPN, CDR2 SVGIG (reference sequence). This CDR3 reads CAWSGPGGAEGYTF. CDR3 nucleotides: TGTGCCTGGAGTGGCCCCGGAGGCGCGGAGGGCTACACCTTC.

This chain joins TRBV2 and TRBJ1-2, with TRBD1 matching 7 bases. This CDR3 has 13 amino acids. Germline values: CDR1 SNHLY, CDR2 FYNNEI. The V and J ends lost 4 bases and 7 bases, in that order; junction bases with no gene match: 6. The CDR3 loop reads CASSGQGMGGYTF. For the CDR3, the DNA is TGTGCCAGCAGTGGACAGGGCATGGGTGGCTACACCTTC.

The chain employs TRBV6-4 and TRBJ1-5; D unclear. This CDR3 spans 14 amino acids. Germline lookup yields CDR1 MRHNA and CDR2 SNTAGT. Between the trimmed V and J ends, which lost 3 bases and 2 bases, there was a span of 8 bases. The CDR3 sequence: CASSEWQGNQPQHF. The CDR3 nucleotides are TGTGCCAGCAGTGAGTGGCAGGGCAATCAGCCCCAGCATTTT.